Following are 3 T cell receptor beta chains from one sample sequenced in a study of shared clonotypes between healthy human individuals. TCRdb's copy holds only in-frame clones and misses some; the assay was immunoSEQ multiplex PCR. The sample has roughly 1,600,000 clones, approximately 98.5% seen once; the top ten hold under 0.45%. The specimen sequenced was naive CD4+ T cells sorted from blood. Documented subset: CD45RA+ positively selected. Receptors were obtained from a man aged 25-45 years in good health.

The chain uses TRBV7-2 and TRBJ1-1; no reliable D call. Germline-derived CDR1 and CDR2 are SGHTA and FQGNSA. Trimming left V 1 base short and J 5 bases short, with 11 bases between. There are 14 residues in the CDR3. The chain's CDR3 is CASSLVNGPTEAFF. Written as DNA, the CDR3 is TGTGCCAGCAGCTTAGTTAATGGGCCGACTGAAGCTTTCTTT.

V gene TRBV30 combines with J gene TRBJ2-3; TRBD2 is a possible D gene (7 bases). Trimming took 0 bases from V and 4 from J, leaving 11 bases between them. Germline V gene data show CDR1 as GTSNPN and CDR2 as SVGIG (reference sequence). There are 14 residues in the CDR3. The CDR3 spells CAWSVAGAADTQYF. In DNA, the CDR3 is TGTGCCTGGAGTGTGGCGGGGGCGGCAGATACGCAGTATTTT.

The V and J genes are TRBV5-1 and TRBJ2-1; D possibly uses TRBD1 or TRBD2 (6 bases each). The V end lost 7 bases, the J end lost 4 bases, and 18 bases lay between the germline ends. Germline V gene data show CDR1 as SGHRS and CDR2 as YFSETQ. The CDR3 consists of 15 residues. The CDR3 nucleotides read TGCGCCAGCTCACTAGCAGGGGACGGGTACAATGAGCAGTTCTTC. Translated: CASSLAGDGYNEQFF.